The 28 T cell receptor beta chains below all came from one sample that was sequenced in a study of cytomegalovirus exposure and HLA in healthy donors. The PCR used 60 Vbeta and 13 Jbeta primers. Method: immunoSEQ multiplex PCR; TCRdb's copy keeps in-frame clones and lacks some. The sample holds 130,000 or so clones. The sample comprised PBMCs. The source is a woman in her 40s in good health and CMV-seronegative.

The chain recombines TRBV19 with TRBJ1-1; tentative D call: TRBD1 (5 bases). The CDR3 is made up of 14 amino acids. In germline, CDR1 is LNHDA, CDR2 SQIVND (reference sequence). Trimming stripped 8 bases from V and 5 bases from J, with 18 bases between. The chain's CDR3 is CASHLGKGRTEAFF. In DNA, the CDR3 is TGTGCCAGTCACCTAGGTAAGGGGAGGACTGAAGCTTTCTTT.

The rearrangement joins TRBV29-1 to TRBJ2-1, with no clear D. This CDR3 is 13 amino acids long. CDR1 and CDR2 from the germline V gene are SQVTM and ANQGSEA. V lost 7 bases to trimming and J lost 8 bases, with 18 bases between them. CDR3 residues: CSGALLTGDEQFF. CDR3 in DNA: TGCAGCGGGGCCCTTCTGACCGGCGATGAGCAGTTCTTC.

V usage is TRBV7-3 and J usage is TRBJ2-2; the D gene is possibly TRBD2 (5 bases). Germline V CDR1 and CDR2: SGHTA, FQGTGA. Trimming cost V 4 bases and J 7 bases, with 10 bases left between them. CDR3 length: 13 residues. The CDR3 protein is CASSSPGNGELFF. The CDR3 DNA reads as TGTGCCAGCAGCTCCCCGGGGAACGGGGAGCTGTTTTTT.

The rearrangement uses TRBV5-8 and TRBJ1-2; D is uncertain. The germline CDR1 and CDR2 sequences are SGHTS and YDEGEE. CDR3 length: 14 residues. V was shortened by 3 bases and J by 4 bases, with 13 bases between the two germline ends. CDR3 in amino acids: CASSSTSRVYGYTF. The CDR3 region has the DNA TGTGCCAGCAGCTCGACCTCTCGGGTCTATGGCTACACCTTC.

CDR3 in DNA: TGCAGCGCGACAGTAAACTATGGCTACACCTTC. Protein product: CSATVNYGYTF. The rearrangement uses TRBV29-1 and TRBJ1-2; D is perhaps TRBD1 (5 bases). CDR3 length equals 11 residues. Per germline, CDR1 SQVTM and CDR2 ANQGSEA. Trimming stripped 7 bases from V and 2 bases from J, with 8 bases between.

The chain couples TRBV10-3 to TRBJ1-2; 9 bases align to TRBD1. V dropped 6 bases and J dropped 4; count of bases not matched to a gene: 6. The CDR3 contains 14 residues. In germline, CDR1 is ENHRY, CDR2 SYGVKD. The CDR3 loop reads CAISLGQGSYGYTF. The CDR3 region has the DNA TGTGCCATCAGCCTTGGACAGGGGAGCTATGGCTACACCTTC.

J is TRBJ2-1 and V is TRBV7-2, with a possible D match to TRBD2 (8 bases). This CDR3 has 15 amino acids. The germline V and J ends were trimmed by 6 bases and 8 bases, with 20 bases remaining between them. CDR1 and CDR2 (germline): SGHTA, FQGNSA. The CDR3 sequence is CASRERGLAGDEQFF. CDR3 in DNA: TGTGCCAGCAGGGAGAGGGGGCTAGCGGGCGATGAGCAGTTCTTC.

CDR3 amino acids: CASRDPAGGTDTQYF. Here the CDR3 DNA reads TGCGCCAGCAGGGACCCAGCGGGAGGCACAGATACGCAGTATTTT. The chain uses TRBV5-1 and TRBJ2-3, with 8 bases that match TRBD2. Germline V gene sequence: CDR1 SGHRS, CDR2 YFSETQ. The CDR3 has 15 residues. V lost 5 bases to trimming and J lost 1 base; unmatched junction nucleotides: 6.

This chain connects TRBV6-1 to TRBJ2-1; D is possibly TRBD2 (5 bases). V lost 2 bases and J lost 0, with 11 bases in between. This CDR3 comprises 16 residues. Germline CDR1 reads MNHNS; CDR2 reads SASEGT. CDR3 loop: CASSESGISSYNEQFF. The DNA of the CDR3 is TGTGCCAGCAGTGAAAGCGGCATCAGCTCCTACAATGAGCAGTTCTTC.

The chain carries TRBV9 and TRBJ1-2; weak D call: TRBD1 (6 bases). In germline, CDR1 is SGDLS, CDR2 YYNGEE. CDR3 length: 13 residues. Between the trimmed V and J ends, which lost 4 bases and 7 bases, there was a span of 14 bases. For the CDR3, the DNA is TGTGCCAGCAGCAGAGCAGGGGATAGTGGCTACACCTTC. Translating it yields CASSRAGDSGYTF.

The chain joins TRBV4-3 to TRBJ2-2; tentative D call: TRBD2 (6 bases). CDR1 is LGHNA and CDR2 is YSLEER in the germline V gene. The CDR3 sequence is 15 residues long. V lost 2 bases, J lost 0 bases, and 7 bases lay in between. As DNA, the CDR3 is TGCGCCAGCAGCCAACTAGCGTCGAACACCGGGGAGCTGTTTTTT. Translation: CASSQLASNTGELFF.

The chain uses TRBV5-1 and TRBJ1-1; TRBD1 matches 10 bases. The length of the CDR3 is 15 residues. CDR1 and CDR2 from the germline V gene are SGHRS and YFSETQ. Trimming cost V 4 bases and J 6 bases; bases outside gene matches: 9. Here the CDR3 reads CASSATGTGDPEAFF. Written as DNA, the CDR3 is TGCGCCAGCAGCGCGACCGGGACAGGGGATCCTGAAGCTTTCTTT. Complete variable domain (other parts from reference TRBV5-1 and TRBJ1-1): KAGVTQTPRYLIKTRGQQVTLSCSPISGHRSVSWYQQTPGQGLQFLFEYFSETQRNKGNFPGRFSGRQFSNSRSEMNVSTLELGDSALYLCASSATGTGDPEAFFGQGTRLTVV.

J is TRBJ2-2 and V is TRBV4-3; 7 nucleotides match TRBD1. Losses at the gene ends were 2 bases for V and 7 bases for J; bases not matched to a gene: 7. CDR1 LGHNA and CDR2 YSLEER come from the germline V gene. The CDR3 extends over 15 amino acids. The CDR3 is CASSQRQGANGELFF. The CDR3 DNA reads TGCGCCAGCAGCCAACGACAGGGAGCTAACGGGGAGCTGTTTTTT.

The chain carries TRBV5-1 and TRBJ1-5, with TRBD1 matching over 7 bases. Germline-derived CDR1 and CDR2 are SGHRS and YFSETQ. Trimming at V came to 3 bases and at J to 0 bases, leaving 15 bases not matched to a gene. This CDR3 comprises 19 residues. In DNA form, the CDR3 reads TGCGCCAGCAGCTCTAACCGACAGGGCCTACTATATAGCAATCAGCCCCAGCATTTT. It codes for CASSSNRQGLLYSNQPQHF.

The CDR3 bases are TGTGCCAGCAGTCCTACAGGGGGAACTGGAAACACCATATATTTT. This encodes CASSPTGGTGNTIYF. This rearrangement joins TRBV27 to TRBJ1-3; 8 nucleotides match TRBD1. Per germline, CDR1 MNHEY and CDR2 SMNVEV (reference sequence). CDR3 length: 15 residues. The junction had 5 bases not matched to a gene; V was cut back by 5 bases and J by 2 bases.

The CDR3 sequence is CASSRENQETQYF. The CDR3 nucleotides are TGTGCCAGCAGCCGGGAGAACCAAGAGACCCAGTACTTC. The V gene is TRBV14, the J gene TRBJ2-5; tentative D call: TRBD2 (5 bases). The CDR3 runs to 13 residues. Germline V lookup: CDR1 SGHDN, CDR2 FVKESK. V lost 4 bases and J 0 bases, leaving 6 bases between the germline ends.

The V call is TRBV2, the J call TRBJ2-5; 8 positions agree with TRBD1. The length of the CDR3 is 11 residues. Germline CDR1 SNHLY, CDR2 FYNNEI. The V segment lost 10 bases and the J segment 5 bases; nucleotides outside the gene matches: 3. CDR3 amino acids: CANDRGETQYF. Written as DNA, the CDR3 is TGTGCCAACGACAGGGGTGAGACCCAGTACTTC.

The rearrangement links TRBV14 to TRBJ2-5; 7 bases agree with TRBD2. Germline V gene lookup returns CDR1 SGHDN and CDR2 FVKESK. V shed 5 bases, J shed 4 bases, and the junction held 7 bases outside the gene matches. The CDR3 runs to 14 residues. The CDR3 region is CASSNGGGRETQYF. DNA of the CDR3: TGTGCCAGCAGCAATGGCGGGGGTAGAGAGACCCAGTACTTC.

The genes are TRBV10-1 and TRBJ2-5; D not certain. Trimming shortened V by 10 bases and J by 7 bases, and 10 bases separated the two germline ends. CDR3 length: 10 residues. The V gene's germline CDR1 is WNHNN and CDR2 SYGVQD (reference sequence). CDR3 amino acids: CANLTGTQYF. The CDR3 region has the DNA TGCGCCAACCTAACGGGGACCCAGTACTTC.

The V gene is TRBV6-4, the J gene TRBJ1-6; D is unresolved. Trimming took off 6 bases at V and 5 bases at J, with 11 bases between the two ends. The germline V gene has CDR1 MRHNA and CDR2 SNTAGT. CDR3 size: 14 residues. The CDR3 protein is CASRGSRDNSPLHF. The DNA of the CDR3 is TGTGCCAGCAGAGGGAGCAGAGATAATTCACCCCTCCACTTT.

The rearrangement uses TRBV28 and TRBJ1-4, with a tentative D call TRBD1 (6 bases). V lost 5 bases to trimming and J lost 5 bases, with 27 bases between them. Germline-derived CDR1 and CDR2 are MDHEN and SYDVKM. This CDR3 comprises 19 residues. In DNA form, the CDR3 reads TGTGCCAGCAGTCCGGTTACAGGGCCCACATTTAATTTGAATGAAAAACTGTTTTTT. This encodes CASSPVTGPTFNLNEKLFF.

This chain joins TRBV6-5 and TRBJ1-2, with 7 positions matching TRBD1. This CDR3 has 13 amino acids. V lost 8 bases to trimming and J lost 2 bases; unmatched junction nucleotides: 5. The germline CDR1 and CDR2 sequences are MNHEY and SVGAGI. CDR3 sequence reads: CASGRGENYGYTF. In DNA form, the CDR3 reads TGTGCCAGCGGCAGGGGGGAGAACTATGGCTACACCTTC.

The chain recombines TRBV5-1 with TRBJ2-2, with D unclear. Looked up from germline, CDR1 is SGHRS and CDR2 is YFSETQ. The ends were cut back, 5 bases at V and 4 bases at J, with 12 bases in the middle. The CDR3 consists of 14 residues. The chain's CDR3 is CASRLDTSTGELFF. CDR3 DNA: TGCGCCAGCAGACTTGACACCTCCACCGGGGAGCTGTTTTTT.

Worth noting for this clone: Since no conserved phenylalanine or tryptophan closes the CDR3, a read error is the likely cause. V is TRBV10-3 and J is TRBJ1-1, with TRBD1 as a possible D gene (6 bases). Per the germline V gene, CDR1 is ENHRY and CDR2 is SYGVKD. The CDR3 consists of 14 residues. With 3 bases removed from V and 1 base from J, the gap between germline ends came to 9 bases. CDR3 nucleotides: TGTGCCATCAGTGACCCGGACAGGAACACTGAAGCTTTCCTT. It translates to CAISDPDRNTEAFL.

Of note for this clone: The same CDR3 also results from other DNA sequences found in this sample. The chain uses TRBV11-2 and TRBJ1-1; D not certain. Looked up from germline, CDR1 is SGHAT and CDR2 is FQNNGV. The ends were cut back, 5 bases at V and 5 bases at J, with 9 bases in the middle. The CDR3 has 12 amino acids. CDR3 coding DNA: TGTGCCAGCAGCCTTGAGCGGACTGAAGCTTTCTTT. Encoded protein: CASSLERTEAFF.

This chain connects TRBV5-1 to TRBJ1-4; 8 bases agree with TRBD1. CDR3 size: 16 residues. CDR1 SGHRS and CDR2 YFSETQ come from the germline V gene. V lost 0 bases and J lost 7; bases outside the gene matches: 8. CDR3 in amino acids: CASSLDPLQGGEKLFF. The CDR3 nucleotides are TGCGCCAGCAGCTTGGACCCTTTACAGGGGGGTGAAAAACTGTTTTTT.

The V gene is TRBV27, the J gene TRBJ1-1, with TRBD1 matching 8 bases. The V and J ends lost 1 base and 4 bases, in that order; junction bases with no gene match: 2. The germline CDR1 and CDR2 sequences are MNHEY and SMNVEV (reference sequence). The CDR3 is 14 residues long. CDR3 amino acids: CASSLYRGTTEAFF. Here the CDR3 DNA reads TGTGCCAGCAGTTTATACAGGGGGACCACTGAAGCTTTCTTT.

The V gene is TRBV11-3, the J gene TRBJ2-3; D is uncertain. CDR1 and CDR2 from the germline V gene are SGHNT and YENEEA. The V end lost 5 bases, the J end lost 5 bases, and 11 bases lay between the germline ends. The CDR3 covers 13 residues. The CDR3 DNA follows: TGTGCCAGCAGCCCACGGTTACGAGATACGCAGTATTTT. Amino acids: CASSPRLRDTQYF. The full variable domain, rest sourced from reference TRBV11-3 and TRBJ2-3, is EAGVVQSPRYKIIEKKQPVAFWCNPISGHNTLYWYLQNLGQGPELLIRYENEEAVDDSQLPKDRFSAERLKGVDSTLKIQPAELGDSAVYLCASSPRLRDTQYFGPGTRLTVL.